The sequence of this T cell receptor (beta chain) was determined in a study of blood T cell repertoires in COVID-19. Study-wide background: Sample material is recorded as cDNA or gDNA derived from T cells, B-cell-depleted T cells, or PBMCs.

While infection was still active, Seattle patients were enrolled and then followed longitudinally. Germline V lookup: CDR1 GTSNPN, CDR2 SVGIG (reference sequence). The CDR3 length is 13 residues. Trimming took 4 bases from V and 10 from J; bases not matched to a gene: 5. The protocol was immunoSEQ multiplex PCR, while the TCRdb copy is restricted to in-frame clones and leaves out a portion. Of over 100,000 clones in the sample, around 90% are singletons; the top ten hold 4% to 5.5%. The sequencing input was peripheral blood. The V call is TRBV30, the J call TRBJ1-6; 9 nucleotides line up with TRBD1. This clonotype was sampled from a woman between 45 and 65 years old with COVID-19, enrolled during active disease. CDR3 residues: CAWNEQGASPLHF. DNA of the CDR3: TGTGCCTGGAATGAACAGGGGGCCTCACCCCTCCACTTT.